A single sample gave rise to the 2 T cell receptor beta chains below, sequenced in a study of shared clonotypes between healthy human individuals. Using immunoSEQ multiplex PCR, the repertoire was profiled, and TCRdb retains in-frame clones only, with some absent. The sample yields around 1,100,000 clones, 60% to 80% seen once. Sequences were obtained from memory CD4+ T cells from PBMCs. Subset here: CD45RA-negative fraction. Every receptor here comes from a man aged 18 to 35 in good health. Some clones in this sample may be carry-over from other donors' samples.

J is TRBJ2-6 and V is TRBV13; the D gene is possibly TRBD1 (5 bases). The CDR3 totals 17 residues. Germline V gene sequence: CDR1 PRHDT, CDR2 FYEKMQ (reference sequence). V shed 2 bases and J shed 2 bases, with 13 bases lying between them. The CDR3 nucleotides read TGTGCCAGCAGCTTACTATACAGGCGCACTGGGGCCAACGTCCTGACTTTC. Its protein is CASSLLYRRTGANVLTF.

As DNA, the CDR3 is TGCGCCAGCAGCCAAGAGCCAGGGGGAAGCTACGAGCAGTACTTC. It yields the protein CASSQEPGGSYEQYF. The chain links TRBV4-1 to TRBJ2-7, with 7 bases aligning to TRBD1. Germline V gene sequence: CDR1 MGHRA, CDR2 YSYEKL. The junction had 5 bases not matched to a gene; V was cut back by 0 bases and J by 3 bases. The CDR3 is made up of 15 amino acids.